Listed below are T cell receptor beta chains from one sample, sequenced in a study of CD8+ T cells in alopecia areata. Profiling relied on immunoSEQ multiplex PCR, and the TCRdb table lists in-frame clones only, not all of them. The table has about 210,000 clones, more than 45% seen once. The material sequenced was CD4+ T cells sorted from blood, taken at week 4, from a patient treated with tofacitinib. The receptors were gathered from a human donor with alopecia areata. CDR3s leave out the opening cysteine and the closing phenylalanine or tryptophan. Expanded clones get a size class; other rows say once, few or many, or leave the size out.

v_gene,abundance,j_gene,CDR3aa
TRBV1,NA,TRBJ1-2,TSSCTDYGYT
TRBV6-5,once,TRBJ1-6,ASSLGGITNNSPLH
TRBV4-3,few,TRBJ1-1,ASSLEGGAEAF
TRBV10-2,few,TRBJ2-1,ASSESWSHEQF
TRBV7-9,NA,TRBJ2-7,ASTQGTSGVAEQY
TRBV25-1,NA,TRBJ2-1,ASRGAGGLTEQF
TRBV5-1,NA,TRBJ1-1,ASSLVPGQGSTEAF
TRBV29-1,NA,TRBJ2-5,SVAEDRWKETQY
TRBV30,NA,TRBJ1-1,AWMRTGGGTEAF
TRBV29-1,NA,TRBJ1-4,SVEEEGFAWRKRLF
TRBV29-1,few,TRBJ2-7,SVVKAVGRGEQY
TRBV2,NA,TRBJ1-6,ASSEARRGAPLH
TRBV5-1,NA,TRBJ2-1,ASSLARRNRDRARNEQF
TRBV18,NA,TRBJ2-4,ASSRGQGNIQY
TRBV7-2,NA,TRBJ2-5,ASSLLAGQETQY
TRBV4-1,once,TRBJ2-7,ASTRVPGQTSYEQY
TRBV5-1,NA,TRBJ2-3,ASSAAGGADTQY
TRBV5-1,NA,TRBJ2-3,ASRAFSSTDTQY
TRBV30,NA,TRBJ1-1,AWIKANTEAF
TRBV7-2,NA,TRBJ2-5,ASSQRYQETQY
TRBV28,few,TRBJ2-2,ASRDSNTGELF
TRBV9,NA,TRBJ2-1,ASSVANPGQGFKGLAGWEQF
TRBV4-3,NA,TRBJ1-4,ASSNTRATNEKLF
TRBV7-2,NA,TRBJ1-5,ASSLVGPDTQPQH
TRBV4-3,many,TRBJ2-1,ASSQDQGSYNEQF
TRBV5-4,NA,TRBJ2-3,ASSLAGADTQY
TRBV29-1,NA,TRBJ2-2,SVQFTGELF
TRBV2,medium-sized,TRBJ1-1,ASSVGMPNTEAF
TRBV29-1,NA,TRBJ1-2,SVESALVDGYT
TRBV9,once,TRBJ2-5,ASSVDPSGGIGETQY
TRBV19,few,TRBJ2-7,ASSISTGGRPHEQY
TRBV6-1,NA,TRBJ2-5,AIRTSQETQY
TRBV2,few,TRBJ1-1,ASSGRQGNTEAF
TRBV6-1,NA,TRBJ2-7,ASKRPGATYEQY
TRBV25-1,NA,TRBJ1-1,ASSGGGNTEAF
TRBV2,NA,TRBJ1-1,ASSGARNTEAF
TRBV7-2,few,TRBJ1-1,ASSLTPALNTEAF
TRBV4-3,NA,TRBJ2-2,ASSRVWGPTGELF
TRBV2,few,TRBJ2-6,ASSETRSGANVLT
TRBV19,few,TRBJ1-2,ASKQDLPGYT
TRBV5-1,NA,TRBJ1-1,ASSLDTNTEAF
TRBV2,NA,TRBJ1-2,ASSESRVYT
TRBV19,few,TRBJ2-3,ASSSGQGGTDTQY
TRBV29-1,NA,TRBJ2-3,SVDSSDTQY
TRBV25-1,NA,TRBJ2-5,ASSGGGSGETQY
TRBV19,NA,TRBJ1-2,ASSISLSTNYGYT
TRBV29-1,NA,TRBJ2-7,SVGHGSYEQY
TRBV30,NA,TRBJ2-1,AWNRDYNEQF
TRBV5-1,NA,TRBJ2-7,ASSLGQNYEQY
TRBV15,NA,TRBJ2-2,ATSRGGQSTGELF